This T cell receptor beta chain was captured by sequencing in a study of CD8 T cells in Susac syndrome. As for this clonotype: Its antigen remains unidentified.

Sequencing of TCR beta, carried out with a high-throughput approach, was applied to CD8+ and CD4+ T cells from the blood. TEMRA cells were FACS-enriched, while CD8+ and CD4+ T cells were negatively isolated. Random hexamers were used to reverse transcribe 0.5 to 1 ug of RNA. MiXCR, run by TCRdb on the immunoSEQ multiplex PCR reads, gives a single entry per CDR3 protein. The repertoire includes 80,000 or so distinct CDR3 sequences, roughly 91% of them detected once, and about 0.52% sits in the top ten. Study-level results: Expansion of clones was not seen in the CD4+ T cell repertoires of Susac syndrome.

Trimming at V came to 2 bases and at J to 4 bases, leaving 17 bases not matched to a gene. The CDR3 is 18 amino acids. The sequenced sample consisted of CD4+ T cells from PBMCs. The sequence came from a human donor with Susac syndrome. The chain has TRBV12-3 or TRBV12-4 and TRBJ2-7, with 7 positions matching TRBD1. As DNA, the CDR3 is TGTGCCAGCAGTTTACACCGGGACAGCCCAAGGTATCGGTACGAGCAGTACTTC. It translates to CASSLHRDSPRYRYEQYF.